Sequencing of this T cell receptor beta chain was carried out in a study of cytomegalovirus exposure and HLA in healthy donors (dated by TCRdb to 2016 to 2017). Study-level background: In an earlier analysis of about 560 of the donors, 250 to 300 Gb of sequence data and 117 million unique TCR beta sequences from roughly 200 million T cells were reported. In addition to the first cohort of about 650 subjects, a separate validation cohort of approximately 130 different subjects was used. A later analysis re-analyzed previously published TCR beta repertoires from approximately 670 donors and added high-resolution HLA genotyping to study TCR occurrence patterns. To decide whether each TCR beta V gene segment behaved as functional or pseudogenic, an earlier analysis of 587 of the donors relied on high-throughput TCR beta sequencing. About five DR-DQ haplotypes were treated as single units for association and clustering because of strong linkage in the cohort. The genetic ancestry cluster associated with self-reported Caucasian donors included approximately 85% of the approximately 400 genotyped donors. Rather than drawing on any new phenotypic data, the later analysis identified candidate immune exposures from TCR beta sequences and the way those sequences occurred across donors. The study aimed to test whether signatures of past pathogen exposure could be identified by cataloging public T cell receptors. Donor age, sex, ethnicity and CMV serostatus were compiled alongside the repertoire data. The study combined high-throughput TCR immunosequencing, statistical association of individual TCRs with disease status, and machine learning to predict cytomegalovirus infection status. The study used immunosequencing to profile the T cell repertoires of around 600 subjects and linked those repertoires to cytomegalovirus serostatus. All discovery cohort repertoires had been generated on a single sequencing platform. An early release covering roughly 640 HLA-typed donors comprised approximately 300 gigabases of sequencing data and around 86 million unique TCR sequences. Among roughly 370 genotyped donors of the cohort, an average of approximately 240,000 unique TCR beta nucleotide sequences were sequenced per donor, about a sixth of them non-productive. The number of donors typed differed by locus, with about 620-630 for A, B, C, DRB1 and DQB1, around 520 for DQA1, 600 to 610 for DPA1, and some 470 for DPB1. A later genetic analysis used genome-wide SNP genotypes for 398 of the 666 donors, treating that subset as a discovery cohort. Both class I and class II loci were covered by HLA typing, at four-digit resolution.

The cohort consisted of approximately 690 healthy bone marrow donors. Cohort members were all nominally healthy when sampled, although unrecorded immune exposures were likely present. The donor tested CMV seronegative and was one of the 352 seronegative cohort members. A peripheral blood sample was collected from each donor, and TCR beta sequencing was performed on peripheral blood mononuclear cells. Genomic DNA extraction from the blood cell samples was performed with the Qiagen DNeasy Blood Extraction Kit. The method was the immunoSEQ multiplex PCR assay. For the multiplex PCR, a mixture combining 60 forward primers for TCR Vbeta segments and 13 reverse primers for TCR Jbeta segments was used. Amplification of the CDR3 region of rearranged TCR beta genes was performed with a multiplex PCR assay on genomic DNA. Amplified TCR beta libraries were sequenced as 87-base-pair reads on the Illumina HiSeq System. In the source study's methods: A later analysis counted approximately 76 million unique TCR beta chains across the 550 to 750 repertoires, and 10 million to 11 million of these chains were shared by at least two donors. To remove PCR and sequencing errors, raw reads were error-corrected and collapsed into unique sequences using a nearest-neighbor algorithm that merged closely related sequences. To assign V, D and J gene segments, CDR3 sequences were aligned to IMGT reference sequences. For a sequence to be retained, a match of at least six nucleotides to both a V gene segment and a J gene segment was required. Rearrangements were classified as productive when the CDR3 lacked stop codons and remained in frame with V and J, and all other rearrangements were classified as non-productive. CDR3 was defined according to IMGT convention as the region running from the second conserved V-encoded cysteine to the conserved J-encoded phenylalanine. In an earlier analysis of more than 550 of the donors, sequences lacking an unambiguous match to a single V gene segment were excluded. An earlier analysis of 450 to 650 of the donors called V segments functional above 56.7% productive rearrangements and segregating when the between-donor standard deviation exceeded 5%. To diagnose cytomegalovirus status from the catalog of TCR beta chain sequences, a statistical classification framework was built. V and J gene assignment, in a later analysis, came from comparing TCR nucleotide sequences with IMGT/GENE-DB human TR gene sequences. Using the TCRdist pipeline, a later analysis assigned CDR3 sequences along with most-parsimonious VDJ recombination scenarios. In a later analysis, each TCR beta chain was defined by its CDR3 amino acid sequence together with its V-gene family, and reads without a unique V-gene family were excluded. In a later analysis, several hundred highly shared, low-generation-probability nucleotide sequences were removed to address suspected cross-contamination and a sequencing artifact. In a later analysis, a clonal expansion index for each public chain was calculated from normalized within-repertoire ranks of inferred template counts. Generation probabilities in a later analysis came from a VDJ recombination model fitted to out-of-frame rearrangements, and those results were checked against IGoR. In a later analysis, TCR-TCR, TCR-HLA and TCR-CMV co-occurrence was scored with hypergeometric tests, and a repertoire-size bias correction was applied to TCR pairs. A later analysis estimated false discovery rates by permuting HLA or CMV assignments 20 times. In a later analysis, co-occurring TCRs were grouped using DBSCAN, with TCRdist sequence similarity added in when clustering inside HLA-allele-positive subsets. Repertoires with fewer than 30,000 or more than 120,000 public chains, plus five repertoires with anomalous nucleotide sharing, were excluded from co-occurrence clustering. TCRdb retrieved this table from immuneACCESS and kept in-frame rearrangements only. Not all clones are present; in checked studies, unresolved V genes account for under half, and no reason is known for the remainder. The V and J calls and the clone size are those of that table, but D and trimming were determined from the DNA. This sample holds 95,000 to 100,000 clones; more than 70% were observed only once. In total, the top ten clones hold less than 8.5% of the sample.

Sequences MGHDK (CDR1) and SYGVNS (CDR2) are obtained from the germline V gene. The CDR3 covers 18 residues, taking in both the cysteine and the phenylalanine. Of all the DNA, just the CDR3 is kept, 54 bases in frame from base 1. V is cut back by 2 bases and J by 8 bases, with 17 bases in the junction unmatched. This clone was counted a single time. Its antigen has not been determined. No base qualities exist here, and no much larger clone lies one base off it. The investigation overall reported the following: The 87-base-pair reads could not distinguish some IMGT-functional V segments, including TRBV6-2 and TRBV6-3, so those segments were excluded. Three of the identified cytomegalovirus-associated TCR beta chains were confirmed in vitro to be specific for cytomegalovirus antigens. When HLA alleles, especially DR and DQ, strongly co-occurred, TCR associations were difficult to assign to individual alleles. It was suggested by the authors that the approach could potentially be generalized to other disease states and immunological phenotypes. A cluster of highly shared sequence variants was judged likely to be a technical artifact of the sequencing pipeline. Fewer than 20 rarely observed V segments, including chromosome 9 orphons, were excluded from the earlier analysis of several hundred of the donors because counts were too low. The cohort was sequenced for TCR beta chains only, and without alpha or paired-chain data the features that could be detected were limited. Presence/absence analyses assumed roughly uniform sequencing depth across donors, an assumption that may not hold. In a later analysis, HLA-associated TCR beta chains were found to be more clonally expanded and to have lower generation probabilities than equally common non-associated chains. At a false discovery rate of 0.05, a later analysis linked 16,000 or so TCR beta sequences to specific HLA alleles. Most CMV-associated TCR beta chains appeared to be HLA-restricted in a later analysis, and the HLA associations seemed to be driven largely by CMV exposure. A further reported finding was that TCR beta sequences accurately predicted the HLA-A and HLA-B alleles for most subjects in the first cohort. Immune exposure information for the cohort was limited to CMV serostatus. According to a later analysis, parvovirus B19, influenza, CMV and Epstein-Barr virus appeared linked to several top co-occurrence clusters. In an earlier analysis of some 640 of the donors, most TCR beta V segments were observed in productive rearrangements about 87% or about 30% of the time, broadly matching IMGT annotations. V-gene and J-gene trimming of TCR beta chains was associated with a missense DCLRE1C variant in a later genetic analysis, and the association was replicated in an independent cohort. The classifier was reported to diagnose cytomegalovirus status with high specificity and sensitivity in both the original and validation cohorts. In a later analysis, TCR association rates were found to vary across HLA loci, with the most associated TCRs seen for DRB1 alleles and the fewest for HLA-C alleles. Correlated functional status among segregating V segments might reflect linkage disequilibrium, but an unknown experimental factor could not be ruled out. Because some donors lacked HLA typing at each locus, the association tests relied only on the typed subset. While some public TCRs were present in many individuals, most TCR sequences turned up only very rarely across donors. Compared with the approximately 700-donor mean, donors in an Asian-associated ancestry cluster had fewer N-insertions in productive TCRs, according to a later genetic analysis. The study gave a list of under 200 TCR beta chains associated with cytomegalovirus.

This sequence originates from a female donor in good health and CMV-seronegative. Sequencing was done on a sample of PBMCs. The chain is made from TRBV25-1 and TRBJ2-2, and 7 bases in between align with TRBD1. The sequenced DNA: TGTGCCAGCAGTGAAGGGAACAGGGGCCCCCGGTCAACGGGGGAGCTGTTTTTT. Translation gives CASSEGNRGPRSTGELFF.